This passage covers 32 T cell receptor beta chains from one sample sequenced in a study of OX40 agonist ivuxolimab in advanced cancers. Libraries were made using the immunoSEQ multiplex PCR assay. Sourced from immuneACCESS, this table was stored by TCRdb with only in-frame sequences that have V and J called. A share of the clones is absent; for the studies checked, an unresolved V gene accounts for under half, and the remainder has no known explanation. For this sample the table gives roughly 51,000 clones, of which roughly 90% were detected only once. The top ten hold approximately 0.69% of the sample. The sample here was CD4+ or CD8+ T cells sorted from blood, taken in a trial of the OX40 agonist ivuxolimab. All receptors come from an adult with an advanced solid tumor such as melanoma, head and neck, liver or kidney cancer.

V is TRBV2 and J is TRBJ1-1; D might be TRBD1 (5 bases). CDR3 length equals 18 residues. Germline values: CDR1 SNHLY, CDR2 FYNNEI. V lost 5 bases and J lost 3, with 25 bases in between. The CDR3 protein is CASSSYGPDLMGDTEAFF. DNA of the CDR3: TGTGCCAGCAGTTCTTACGGGCCAGACCTCATGGGGGACACTGAAGCTTTCTTT.

For the CDR3, the DNA is TGTGCCAGCAGCTTAGAAGGGGGACCAACCTACGAGCAGTACTTC. This encodes CASSLEGGPTYEQYF. The V call is TRBV7-9, the J call TRBJ2-7, with TRBD1 as a possible D gene (6 bases). CDR1 and CDR2 from the germline V gene are SEHNR and FQNEAQ (reference sequence). V was trimmed by 1 base and J by 2 bases, leaving 12 bases between them. The CDR3 spans 15 residues.

The J gene is TRBJ2-7, the V gene TRBV6-6, with D tentatively TRBD2 (6 bases). The V and J ends lost 2 bases and 4 bases respectively, with 12 bases between them. The CDR3 is 14 amino acids. Germline CDR1 and CDR2: MNHNY and SVGAGI (reference sequence). Here the CDR3 reads CASSYTAGIYEQYF. DNA for the CDR3: TGTGCCAGCAGTTACACTGCGGGGATATACGAGCAGTACTTC.

This chain connects TRBV7-9 to TRBJ2-7, with D perhaps TRBD2 (6 bases). This CDR3 is 14 amino acids long. The germline CDR1 and CDR2 sequences are SEHNR and FQNEAQ (reference sequence). With 5 bases removed from V and 0 bases from J, the gap between germline ends came to 11 bases. CDR3 sequence reads: CASSGAGPSYEQYF. In DNA, the CDR3 is TGTGCCAGCAGCGGAGCGGGCCCCTCCTACGAGCAGTACTTC.

CDR3 residues: CASSLHSGTAYNEQFF. CDR3 DNA: TGTGCCAGCAGCTTACATTCCGGGACGGCCTACAATGAGCAGTTCTTC. The chain uses TRBV7-3 and TRBJ2-1; perhaps D is TRBD1 or TRBD2 (5 bases each). Deletions cut 2 bases from V and 2 bases from J, with 13 bases between. The CDR3 is 16 amino acids. Looked up from germline, CDR1 is SGHTA and CDR2 is FQGTGA.

The rearrangement links TRBV28 to TRBJ2-5, with 7 bases matching TRBD1. The CDR3 is 13 residues long. Germline V lookup: CDR1 MDHEN, CDR2 SYDVKM. Trimming took 5 bases from V and 2 from J; bases not matched to a gene: 2. CDR3 protein: CASSLQGQETQYF. CDR3 DNA: TGTGCCAGCAGTCTACAGGGGCAAGAGACCCAGTACTTC.

V gene TRBV5-1 combines with J gene TRBJ2-2, with 12 bases identical to TRBD1. CDR3 size: 18 residues. Germline values: CDR1 SGHRS, CDR2 YFSETQ. V was clipped by 0 bases and J by 5 bases; unmatched bases: 8. The CDR3 region has the DNA TGCGCCAGCAGCTTGGTGGTGGGACAGGGGGCGCGGACCGGGGAGCTGTTTTTT. It yields the protein CASSLVVGQGARTGELFF.

The CDR3 spells CASSDFSYNEQFF. CDR3 bases: TGTGCCAGCAGCGATTTCTCCTACAATGAGCAGTTCTTC. The chain combines TRBV11-2 with TRBJ2-1; no clear D. Germline-derived CDR1 and CDR2 are SGHAT and FQNNGV. The CDR3 sequence is 13 residues long. Trimming cost V 5 bases and J 0 bases, with 5 bases left between them.

This clone was observed a single time. The CDR3 spells CASTPWKREQYF. Written as DNA, the CDR3 is TGTGCCAGCACTCCTTGGAAGCGAGAGCAGTACTTC. The chain joins TRBV2 to TRBJ2-7; D unresolved. Between the trimmed V and J ends, which lost 7 bases and 7 bases, there was a span of 14 bases. The CDR3 is made up of 12 amino acids. Germline V lookup: CDR1 SNHLY, CDR2 FYNNEI. Full variable domain (rest looked up from reference TRBV2 and TRBJ2-7): EPEVTQTPSHQVTQMGQEVILRCVPISNHLYFYWYRQILGQKVEFLVSFYNNEISEKSEIFDDQFSVERPDGSNFTLKIRSTKLEDSAMYFCASTPWKREQYFGPGTRLTVT.

The V and J genes are TRBV10-3 and TRBJ2-2; tentatively, D is TRBD1 or TRBD2 (5 bases each). The CDR3 consists of 13 residues. V lost 8 bases and J lost 0, with 7 bases in between. Germline V gene sequence: CDR1 ENHRY, CDR2 SYGVKD. The CDR3 sequence: CAIGTPNTGELFF. CDR3 nucleotide sequence: TGTGCCATCGGGACCCCGAACACCGGGGAGCTGTTTTTT.

This rearrangement joins TRBV28 to TRBJ2-7; tentatively, D is TRBD1 or TRBD2 (5 bases each). With 2 bases removed from V and 2 bases from J, the gap between germline ends came to 10 bases. This CDR3 has 14 residues. From germline, CDR1 is MDHEN and CDR2 SYDVKM. The CDR3 DNA is TGTGCCAGCAGTTTAGGGGACCCCCCCTACGAGCAGTACTTC. Translation gives CASSLGDPPYEQYF.

The CDR3 nucleotides are TGTGCCAGCAGCCGGCGGGAGGGCCTTATAAATGAGCAGTTCTTC. As protein: CASSRREGLINEQFF. The chain uses TRBV7-8 and TRBJ2-1; 9 bases are a match to TRBD2. The germline CDR1 and CDR2 sequences are SGHVS and FQNEAQ. The V gene end was trimmed by 5 bases and the J gene end by 7 bases; junction bases not matched to a gene: 9. The CDR3 extends over 15 amino acids.

V usage is TRBV25-1 and J usage is TRBJ2-3; the match to TRBD2 covers 9 bases. In germline, CDR1 is MGHDK, CDR2 SYGVNS. This CDR3 region has 18 residues. After removal of 1 base from V and 0 bases from J, the junction contained 8 bases not matched to a gene. CDR3 region: CASSEFRLAGPSTDTQYF. DNA of the CDR3: TGTGCCAGCAGTGAATTCCGGCTAGCGGGGCCTAGCACAGATACGCAGTATTTT. Complete variable domain (other parts from reference TRBV25-1 and TRBJ2-3): EADIYQTPRYLVIGTGKKITLECSQTMGHDKMYWYQQDPGMELHLIHYSYGVNSTEKGDLSSESTVSRIRTEHFPLTLESARPSHTSQYLCASSEFRLAGPSTDTQYFGPGTRLTVL.

J is TRBJ2-1 and V is TRBV2; 7 bases map to TRBD2. Germline V gives CDR1 SNHLY, CDR2 FYNNEI. CDR3 length equals 14 residues. V lost 2 bases, J lost 7 bases, and 5 bases stayed unmatched. The CDR3 here is CASSELARENEQFF. The CDR3 DNA follows: TGTGCCAGCAGTGAACTAGCGCGGGAGAATGAGCAGTTCTTC.

This chain joins TRBV7-9 and TRBJ2-7, with D perhaps matching TRBD1 or TRBD2 (5 bases each). The CDR3 length is 14 residues. Germline V CDR1 and CDR2: SEHNR, FQNEAQ (reference sequence). The V end was cut by 2 bases, the J end by 3 bases, with 11 bases between. The CDR3, as DNA: TGTGCCAGCAGCTTATCGGGGCCCCTCTACGAGCAGTACTTC. The encoded protein is CASSLSGPLYEQYF.

The CDR3 spells CASSFGGRELDSGNTIYF. Here the CDR3 DNA reads TGTGCCAGCAGCTTTGGTGGCAGGGAACTCGACTCTGGAAACACCATATATTTT. This chain joins TRBV7-6 and TRBJ1-3, with a possible D match to TRBD1 (5 bases). Germline CDR1 reads SGHVS; CDR2 reads FNYEAQ. V dropped 3 bases and J dropped 0 bases, with 18 bases sitting between them. This CDR3 is built from 18 residues.

This clone was observed a few times. V is TRBV5-6 and J is TRBJ1-2, with 7 nucleotides matching TRBD1. From germline, CDR1 is SGHDT and CDR2 YYEEEE. The CDR3 loop spans 13 amino acids. V lost 2 bases and J lost 6; bases outside the gene matches: 4. Here the CDR3 DNA reads TGTGCCAGCAGCTTAAAGCAGGGGGATGGCTACACCTTC. It codes for CASSLKQGDGYTF.

The chain employs TRBV4-1 and TRBJ1-2; 9 nucleotides match TRBD1. This CDR3 is 15 amino acids long. From germline, CDR1 is MGHRA and CDR2 YSYEKL. The J segment lost 4 bases and the V segment lost 3 bases, leaving 6 bases of the junction unmatched. CDR3 residues: CASSQWGQGIYGYTF. In DNA, the CDR3 is TGCGCCAGCAGCCAGTGGGGACAGGGAATCTATGGCTACACCTTC.

The chain combines TRBV6-5 with TRBJ2-3; weak D call: TRBD2 (5 bases). Germline loops: CDR1 MNHEY, CDR2 SVGAGI. The CDR3 is 14 amino acids. Trimming left V 6 bases short and J 5 bases short, with 15 bases between. This chain's CDR3 is CASRELTRVDTQYF. Here the CDR3 DNA reads TGTGCCAGCAGAGAATTGACGAGGGTAGATACGCAGTATTTT.

V is TRBV6-5 and J is TRBJ2-7; D gene unclear. Trimming removed 2 bases at V and 5 bases at J, with 16 bases between. Germline assignment: CDR1 MNHEY and CDR2 SVGAGI. This CDR3 contains 15 residues. The CDR3 region is CASSYGLTPANEQYF. The CDR3 nucleotides are TGTGCCAGCAGTTACGGGTTAACCCCTGCCAACGAGCAGTACTTC.

This chain uses TRBV18 with TRBJ2-2; 8 bases map to TRBD2. This CDR3 has 18 amino acids. The V segment lost 3 bases and the J segment 7 bases; nucleotides outside the gene matches: 16. CDR1 and CDR2 from the germline V gene are KGHSH and LQKENI. CDR3 sequence: CASSPLRLSGSVGGELFF. The DNA for the CDR3 is TGTGCCAGCTCACCTCTTCGTCTGAGCGGGAGTGTTGGCGGGGAGCTGTTTTTT.

In DNA, the CDR3 is TGTGCCAGCAGCAGAGGGAGGAAGCGGGAACGCTACGAGCAGTACTTC. Amino acids: CASSRGRKRERYEQYF. This chain uses TRBV21-1 with TRBJ2-7; the table's D call of TRBD2 was not tested on the DNA. TRBV21-1 is assigned pseudogene status. The CDR3 is made up of 16 amino acids.

The chain is built from TRBV2 and TRBJ1-2, with D possibly matching TRBD1 (5 bases). Germline assignment: CDR1 SNHLY and CDR2 FYNNEI. Trimming shortened V by 6 bases and J by 0 bases, and 14 bases separated the two germline ends. The CDR3 totals 15 residues. CDR3 region: CASRNNDSPNYGYTF. The CDR3, as DNA: TGTGCCAGCAGGAACAATGACAGCCCTAACTATGGCTACACCTTC.

The rearrangement links TRBV28 to TRBJ2-1; the match to TRBD2 covers 10 bases. J lost 2 bases, V lost 6 bases, and 4 bases had no gene match. The CDR3 contains 15 residues. The germline gives CDR1 MDHEN, CDR2 SYDVKM. The CDR3 region is CASRASGRTYNEQFF. The CDR3 DNA reads as TGTGCCAGCAGAGCTAGCGGGAGAACCTACAATGAGCAGTTCTTC.

The rearrangement links TRBV5-4 to TRBJ1-1; TRBD1 might be the D (5 bases). V lost 0 bases to trimming and J lost 1 base, with 10 bases between them. From germline, CDR1 is SGHNT and CDR2 YYREEE (reference sequence). The CDR3 consists of 15 residues. The CDR3 nucleotides are TGTGCCAGCAGCTTGGTGGGGACTGCGAACACTGAAGCTTTCTTT. This encodes CASSLVGTANTEAFF.

The chain combines TRBV28 with TRBJ2-7, with TRBD2 matching over 7 bases. This CDR3 is built from 13 residues. After removal of 7 bases from V and 1 base from J, the junction contained 4 bases not matched to a gene. Germline loops: CDR1 MDHEN, CDR2 SYDVKM. CDR3 amino acids: CASITGGSYEQYF. In nucleotides, the CDR3 is TGTGCCAGCATTACGGGGGGTTCCTACGAGCAGTACTTC.

The J gene is TRBJ2-1, the V gene TRBV27, with TRBD2 as a possible D gene (6 bases). V gave up 3 bases and J gave up 3 bases, with 12 bases separating them. Germline V gene data show CDR1 as MNHEY and CDR2 as SMNVEV (reference sequence). CDR3 length: 15 amino acids. The CDR3 protein is CASSFTGVGYNEQFF. As DNA, the CDR3 is TGTGCCAGCAGTTTCACGGGAGTGGGCTACAATGAGCAGTTCTTC.

This clone occurred once. The V gene is TRBV10-3, the J gene TRBJ2-1, with 11 bases aligning to TRBD2. V shed 11 bases and J 4 bases; nucleotides not matched to a gene: 16. The CDR3 loop spans 17 amino acids. The germline CDR1 and CDR2 sequences are ENHRY and SYGVKD. The CDR3 spells CAPFNSGRALVYNEQFF. The CDR3 region has the DNA TGTGCCCCGTTTAATAGCGGGAGGGCCCTCGTTTACAATGAGCAGTTCTTC.

This chain connects TRBV5-1 to TRBJ1-3, with D possibly matching TRBD1 (5 bases). This CDR3 is built from 16 residues. Trimming removed 7 bases from V and 0 bases from J, with 17 bases in between. Germline CDR1 is SGHRS and CDR2 is YFSETQ. The CDR3 DNA follows: TGCGCCAGCGGGGCGGGGGTCCCCAACTCTGGAAACACCATATATTTT. Protein: CASGAGVPNSGNTIYF.

This clone has just one count. The chain is built from TRBV11-2 and TRBJ2-5; D could derive from TRBD1 or TRBD2 (5 bases each). Trimming removed 8 bases at V and 5 bases at J, with 27 bases between. The CDR3 covers 17 residues. Germline CDR1 SGHAT, CDR2 FQNNGV. The CDR3 coding sequence is TGTGCCAGCCATTCGGGACCGCTAGCAGCTCTCAGGGAGACCCAGTACTTC. This gives the protein CASHSGPLAALRETQYF.

The rearrangement uses TRBV6-5 and TRBJ1-4; D call uncertain. Germline CDR1 is MNHEY and CDR2 is SVGAGI. Trimming stripped 4 bases from V and 0 bases from J, with 6 bases between. CDR3 length: 14 residues. The CDR3 DNA reads TGTGCCAGCAGTTTGGGTGCAACTAATGAAAAACTGTTTTTT. This sequence encodes CASSLGATNEKLFF.

This clone was detected only a few times. The rearrangement uses TRBV25-1 and TRBJ2-5; perhaps TRBD1 as D (5 bases). Trimming shortened V by 4 bases and J by 4 bases, and 19 bases separated the two germline ends. Per the germline V gene, CDR1 is MGHDK and CDR2 is SYGVNS. The CDR3 is made up of 16 amino acids. The CDR3 region is CASSGYRGSERETQYF. In nucleotides, the CDR3 is TGTGCCAGCAGTGGGTATAGGGGTTCGGAGCGAGAGACCCAGTACTTC. The complete variable domain, with remaining parts taken from reference TRBV25-1 and TRBJ2-5, reads EADIYQTPRYLVIGTGKKITLECSQTMGHDKMYWYQQDPGMELHLIHYSYGVNSTEKGDLSSESTVSRIRTEHFPLTLESARPSHTSQYLCASSGYRGSERETQYFGPGTRLLVL.